Below are 9 T cell receptor beta chains sequenced from a single sample in a study of T cell changes during pregnancy in multiple sclerosis. Profiling relied on immunoSEQ multiplex PCR, and the TCRdb table lists in-frame clones only, not all of them. The data contain around 70,000 clones, around 90% of them seen just once; the ten biggest clones take up roughly 1.5%. The source was peripheral blood, collected in the third trimester of pregnancy. These receptors originate from a female donor with multiple sclerosis, enrolled in a pregnancy study.

The V and J genes are TRBV2 and TRBJ2-7; TRBD1 aligns across 10 bases. CDR3 length: 15 residues. The germline V gene has CDR1 SNHLY and CDR2 FYNNEI. The J segment lost 0 bases and the V segment lost 4 bases, leaving 3 bases of the junction unmatched. CDR3 sequence reads: CASSGQGASSYEQYF. CDR3 nucleotide sequence: TGTGCCAGCAGTGGACAGGGGGCTAGCTCCTACGAGCAGTACTTC.

The V and J genes are TRBV5-1 and TRBJ1-4; TRBD1 aligns across 7 bases. From germline, CDR1 is SGHRS and CDR2 YFSETQ. CDR3 length: 14 amino acids. The trim removed 0 bases at V and 6 bases at J, leaving 2 bases unmatched. The CDR3 DNA is TGCGCCAGCAGCTTGGAGGGGGCCTATGAAAAACTGTTTTTT. This gives the protein CASSLEGAYEKLFF.

V is TRBV7-9 and J is TRBJ1-2; D ambiguous. Trimming left V 1 base short and J 4 bases short, with 10 bases between. The CDR3 consists of 14 residues. Germline CDR1 and CDR2: SEHNR and FQNEAQ (reference sequence). The chain's CDR3 is CASSLGGGGYGYTF. The DNA for the CDR3 is TGTGCCAGCAGCTTAGGGGGTGGAGGCTATGGCTACACCTTC.

The V and J genes are TRBV7-2 and TRBJ2-7; 11 bases map to TRBD2. Germline-derived CDR1 and CDR2 are SGHTA and FQGNSA. After removal of 6 bases from V and 6 bases from J, the junction contained 13 bases not matched to a gene. The CDR3 runs to 16 residues. CDR3 region: CASSPRATSGALEQYF. CDR3 coding DNA: TGTGCCAGCAGTCCCCGCGCGACTAGCGGGGCCCTCGAGCAGTACTTC.

The V and J genes are TRBV18 and TRBJ2-3; D ambiguous. The CDR3 runs to 16 residues. Per germline, CDR1 KGHSH and CDR2 LQKENI. V was clipped by 1 base and J by 0 bases, with 11 bases between them. In DNA, the CDR3 is TGTGCCAGCTCACCACTAAAGCCGCCCAGCACAGATACGCAGTATTTT. Encoded protein: CASSPLKPPSTDTQYF. Complete variable domain (other parts from reference TRBV18 and TRBJ2-3): NAGVMQNPRHLVRRRGQEARLRCSPMKGHSHVYWYRQLPEEGLKFMVYLQKENIIDESGMPKERFSAEFPKEGPSILRIQQVVRGDSAAYFCASSPLKPPSTDTQYFGPGTRLTVL.

The chain combines TRBV27 with TRBJ2-1; 8 bases fit TRBD2. CDR1 is MNHEY, CDR2 SMNVEV, per germline (reference sequence). The CDR3 is 14 residues long. V trimming: 8 bases; J trimming: 5 bases; junction bases outside the gene matches: 8. The CDR3 protein is CASGLAGSNNEQFF. CDR3 coding DNA: TGTGCCAGCGGCTTAGCGGGGAGCAACAATGAGCAGTTCTTC.

The V gene is TRBV7-8, the J gene TRBJ1-3, with a possible D match to TRBD1 (5 bases). The ends were cut back, 5 bases at V and 0 bases at J, with 8 bases in the middle. Looked up from germline, CDR1 is SGHVS and CDR2 is FQNEAQ. The CDR3 is 14 residues long. Written as DNA, the CDR3 is TGTGCCAGCAGCCAACAGGTCTCTGGAAACACCATATATTTT. This encodes CASSQQVSGNTIYF.

The chain employs TRBV19 and TRBJ1-6, with 7 bases that match TRBD1. CDR1 and CDR2 (germline): LNHDA, SQIVND (reference sequence). Unmatched junction bases numbered 4, after V lost 9 bases and J lost 5 bases. The CDR3 is 13 amino acids. CDR3 loop: CASRDSDNSPLHF. In DNA, the CDR3 is TGTGCCAGCCGGGACAGTGATAATTCACCCCTCCACTTT. Drawing the rest from reference TRBV19 and TRBJ1-6, the complete variable domain is DGGITQSPKYLFRKEGQNVTLSCEQNLNHDAMYWYRQDPGQGLRLIYYSQIVNDFQKGDIAEGYSVSREKKESFPLTVTSAQKNPTAFYLCASRDSDNSPLHFGNGTRLTVT.

The J gene is TRBJ1-2, the V gene TRBV18; TRBD1 matches at 7 bases. Germline assignment: CDR1 KGHSH and CDR2 LQKENI. Trimming took 4 bases from V and 4 from J; bases not matched to a gene: 9. The CDR3 has 15 amino acids. CDR3 residues: CASSLNRGPSYGYTF. CDR3 coding DNA: TGTGCCAGCTCACTAAACAGGGGCCCTTCCTATGGCTACACCTTC.